This paragraph covers one T cell receptor beta chain sequence. As originally analysed: It was from reference gene primer amplification that nucleated cell counts were estimated. Only in-frame clones appear in the TCRdb table, and some are missing; sequencing was by immunoSEQ multiplex PCR. The DNA was the basis for D and trimming; V, J and clone size are from that table. The data show about 210,000 clones, roughly 88% seen once. Germline V CDR1 and CDR2: MNHEY, SVGAGI. V lost 2 bases and J lost 2; bases outside the gene matches: 1. The CDR3 loop spans 15 amino acids. These data belong to a study of blood T cell repertoires in COVID-19. Study-wide context: Samples came from the United States, Italy and Spain, spanning acute and convalescent COVID-19. PBMCs, B-cell-depleted T cells, or T cells were the source of the cDNA or gDNA that made up the material.

This chain connects TRBV6-5 to TRBJ2-7; 12 positions match TRBD2. This sequence originates from a man aged 18 to 29 with active or convalescent COVID-19. What was sequenced was peripheral blood. The CDR3 sequence: CASSYGTSGPYEQYF. The CDR3 coding sequence is TGTGCCAGCAGTTACGGGACTAGCGGGCCCTACGAGCAGTACTTC.